Here is one T cell receptor (beta chain) with its context. Antigen unknown. One end of the junction is discordant with germline, which a read error may explain. Every patient was untreated before thyroid surgery. Original analysis: CDR3 was compared across clinicopathological groups, and the resulting differences were used to build a distant-metastasis classifier for papillary thyroid cancer. MiXCR was used by TCRdb to re-call the PCR reads. For this entry, the V and J calls and clone size follow TCRdb and not the study's own pipeline. The table lists roughly 15,000 clones, 9.5% to 15% of them singletons, with roughly 15% in the top ten. Germline V lookup: CDR1 SGHVS, CDR2 FQNEAQ. This CDR3 is 13 amino acids long. The data were obtained in a study of metastatic and nonmetastatic thyroid tumors. Study details: Across peripheral blood and tumor or nodule tissue samples taken from malignant and benign thyroid patients, the repertoires were compared with one another.

Overall study results and limits: Benign nodules were reported to have significantly lower TCR beta diversity than malignant thyroid tumors, in blood and tumor.

The chain couples TRBV7-8 to TRBJ2-7; D is unclear. This TCR derives from a female donor with papillary thyroid cancer or a benign thyroid nodule (not recorded which). Some clones in this sample may be carry-over from other donors' samples. The specimen was blood. As DNA, the CDR3 is TGTGCCAGCATCTTAAGCCTAATGTCCGAGCAGTACTTC. This sequence encodes CASILSLMSEQYF. Complete variable domain (other parts from reference TRBV7-8 and TRBJ2-7): GAGVSQSPRYKVAKRGQDVALRCDPISGHVSLFWYQQALGQGPEFLTYFQNEAQLDKSGLPSDRFFAERPEGSVSTLKIQRTQQEDSAVYLCASILSLMSEQYFGPGTRLTVT.